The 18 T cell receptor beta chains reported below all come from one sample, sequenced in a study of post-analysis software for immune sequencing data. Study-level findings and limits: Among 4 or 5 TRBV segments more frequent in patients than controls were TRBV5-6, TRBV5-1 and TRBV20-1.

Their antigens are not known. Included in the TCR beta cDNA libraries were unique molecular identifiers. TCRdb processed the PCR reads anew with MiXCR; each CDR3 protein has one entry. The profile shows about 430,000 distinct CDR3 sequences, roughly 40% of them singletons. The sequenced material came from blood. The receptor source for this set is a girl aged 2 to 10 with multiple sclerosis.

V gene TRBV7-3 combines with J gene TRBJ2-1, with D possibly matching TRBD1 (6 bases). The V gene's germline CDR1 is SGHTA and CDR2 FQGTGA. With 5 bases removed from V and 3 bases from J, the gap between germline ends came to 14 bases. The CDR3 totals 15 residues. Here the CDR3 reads CASSPAGAYYNEQFF. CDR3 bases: TGTGCCAGCAGCCCGGCAGGGGCCTACTACAATGAGCAGTTCTTC.

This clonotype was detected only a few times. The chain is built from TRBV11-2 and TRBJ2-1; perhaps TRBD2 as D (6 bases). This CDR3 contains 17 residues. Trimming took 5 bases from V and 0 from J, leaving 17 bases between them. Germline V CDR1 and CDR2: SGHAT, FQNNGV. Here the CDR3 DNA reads TGTGCCAGCAGCCCGACCGCGGGGAGAATCTCCTACAATGAGCAGTTCTTC. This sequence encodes CASSPTAGRISYNEQFF.

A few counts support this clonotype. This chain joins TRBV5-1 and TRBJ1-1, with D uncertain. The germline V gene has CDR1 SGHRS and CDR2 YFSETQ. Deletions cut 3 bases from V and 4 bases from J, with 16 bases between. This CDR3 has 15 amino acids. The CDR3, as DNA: TGCGCCAGCAGCTCTAATACCTGGGGTCGCACTGAAGCTTTCTTT. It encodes CASSSNTWGRTEAFF.

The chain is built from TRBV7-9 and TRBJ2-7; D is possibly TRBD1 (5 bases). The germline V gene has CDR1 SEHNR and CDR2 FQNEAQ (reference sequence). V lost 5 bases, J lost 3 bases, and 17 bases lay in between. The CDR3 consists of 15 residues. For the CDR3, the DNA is TGTGCCAGCAGCCCATCCTCAGGGTCCCTCTACGAGCAGTACGTC. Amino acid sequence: CASSPSSGSLYEQYV.

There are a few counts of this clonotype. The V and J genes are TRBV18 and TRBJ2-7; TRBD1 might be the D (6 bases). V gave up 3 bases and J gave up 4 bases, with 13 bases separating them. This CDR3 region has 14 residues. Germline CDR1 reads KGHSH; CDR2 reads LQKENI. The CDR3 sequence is CASSPLGGIYEQYF. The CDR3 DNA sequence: TGTGCCAGCTCACCCCTTGGGGGCATTTACGAGCAGTACTTC. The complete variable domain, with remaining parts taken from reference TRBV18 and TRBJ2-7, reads NAGVMQNPRHLVRRRGQEARLRCSPMKGHSHVYWYRQLPEEGLKFMVYLQKENIIDESGMPKERFSAEFPKEGPSILRIQQVVRGDSAAYFCASSPLGGIYEQYFGPGTRLTVT.

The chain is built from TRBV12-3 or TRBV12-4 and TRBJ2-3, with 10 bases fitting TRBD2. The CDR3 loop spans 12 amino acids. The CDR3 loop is CGTSGIADTQYF. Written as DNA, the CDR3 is TGTGGCACTAGCGGGATCGCAGATACGCAGTATTTT.

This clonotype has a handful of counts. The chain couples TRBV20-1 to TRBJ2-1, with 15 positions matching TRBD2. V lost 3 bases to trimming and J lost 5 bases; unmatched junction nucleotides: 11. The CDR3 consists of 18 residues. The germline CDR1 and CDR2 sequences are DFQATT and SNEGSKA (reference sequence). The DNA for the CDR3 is TGCAGTGCTAGCCGTCCCGGGACTAGCGGGAGGCTACACAATGAGCAGTTCTTC. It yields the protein CSASRPGTSGRLHNEQFF.

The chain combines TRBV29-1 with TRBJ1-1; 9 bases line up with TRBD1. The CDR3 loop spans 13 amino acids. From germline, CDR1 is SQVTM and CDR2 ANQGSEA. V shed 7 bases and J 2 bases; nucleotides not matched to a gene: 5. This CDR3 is CSGWDRENTEAFF. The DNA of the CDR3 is TGCAGCGGCTGGGACAGGGAAAACACTGAAGCTTTCTTT.

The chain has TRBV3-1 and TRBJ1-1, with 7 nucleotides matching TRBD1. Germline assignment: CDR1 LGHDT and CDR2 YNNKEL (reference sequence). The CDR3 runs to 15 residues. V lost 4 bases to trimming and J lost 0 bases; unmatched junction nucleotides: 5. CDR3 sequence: CASSPGTEMNTEAFF. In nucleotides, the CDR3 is TGTGCCAGCAGCCCAGGGACAGAGATGAACACTGAAGCTTTCTTT.

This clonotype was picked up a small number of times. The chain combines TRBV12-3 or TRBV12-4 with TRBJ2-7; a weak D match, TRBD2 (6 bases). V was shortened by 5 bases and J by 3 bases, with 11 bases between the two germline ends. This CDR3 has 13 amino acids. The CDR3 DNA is TGTGCCAGCAGTGCGGGGCCGGTCTACGAGCAGTACTTC. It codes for CASSAGPVYEQYF.

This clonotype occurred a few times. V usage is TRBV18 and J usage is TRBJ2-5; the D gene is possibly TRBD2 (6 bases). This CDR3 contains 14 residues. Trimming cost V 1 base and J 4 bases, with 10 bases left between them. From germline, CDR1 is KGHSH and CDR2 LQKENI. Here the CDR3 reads CASSPRGGVETQYF. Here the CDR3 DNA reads TGTGCCAGCTCACCACGAGGAGGGGTAGAGACCCAGTACTTC.

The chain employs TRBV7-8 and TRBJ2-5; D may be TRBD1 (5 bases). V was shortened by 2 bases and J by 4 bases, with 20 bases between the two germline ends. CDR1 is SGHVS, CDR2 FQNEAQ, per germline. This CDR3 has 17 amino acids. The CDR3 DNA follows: TGTGCCAGCAGCTTACTATACGGGCAGGACAAGAGAGAGACCCAGTACTTC. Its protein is CASSLLYGQDKRETQYF.

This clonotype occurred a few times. The CDR3 spells CSDREGLSTDTQYF. The DNA of the CDR3 is TGCAGCGACCGGGAGGGCCTGAGCACAGATACGCAGTATTTT. This chain joins TRBV29-1 and TRBJ2-3; 8 bases match TRBD2. Germline CDR1 reads SQVTM; CDR2 reads ANQGSEA. The CDR3 extends over 14 amino acids. V was clipped by 7 bases and J by 0 bases; unmatched bases: 6.

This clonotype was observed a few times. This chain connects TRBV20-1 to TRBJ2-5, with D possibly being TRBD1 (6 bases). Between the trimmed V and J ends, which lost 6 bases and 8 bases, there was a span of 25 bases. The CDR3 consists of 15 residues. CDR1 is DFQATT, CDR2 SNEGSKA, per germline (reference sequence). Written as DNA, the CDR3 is TGCAGTGCCGAACCTTCGGGACCGTTCAGGGGAACCCAGTACTTC. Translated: CSAEPSGPFRGTQYF.

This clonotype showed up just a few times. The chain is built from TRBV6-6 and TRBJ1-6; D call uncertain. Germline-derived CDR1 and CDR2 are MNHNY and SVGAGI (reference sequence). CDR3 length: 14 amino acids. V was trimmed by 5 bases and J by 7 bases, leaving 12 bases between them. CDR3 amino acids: CASSAPEINSPLHF. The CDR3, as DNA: TGTGCCAGCAGTGCCCCGGAAATAAATTCACCCCTCCACTTT.

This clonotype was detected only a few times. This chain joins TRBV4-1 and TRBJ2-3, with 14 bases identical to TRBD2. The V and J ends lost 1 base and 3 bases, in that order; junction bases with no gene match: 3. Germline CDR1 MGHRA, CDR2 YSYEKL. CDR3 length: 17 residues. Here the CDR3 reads CASSQAGTSGGTDTQYF. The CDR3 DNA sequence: TGCGCCAGCAGCCAAGCCGGGACTAGCGGGGGAACAGATACGCAGTATTTT.

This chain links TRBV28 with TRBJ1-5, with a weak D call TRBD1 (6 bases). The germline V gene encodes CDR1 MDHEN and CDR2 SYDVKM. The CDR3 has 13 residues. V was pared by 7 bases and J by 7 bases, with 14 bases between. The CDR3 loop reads CASTTTGLQPQHF. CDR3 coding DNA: TGTGCCAGCACTACCACAGGGTTACAGCCCCAGCATTTT.

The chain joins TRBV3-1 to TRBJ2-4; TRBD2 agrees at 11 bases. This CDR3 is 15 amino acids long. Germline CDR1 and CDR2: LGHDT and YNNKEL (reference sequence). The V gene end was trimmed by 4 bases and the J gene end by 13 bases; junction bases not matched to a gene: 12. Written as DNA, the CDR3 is TGTGCCAGCAGCCGAAGTAGCGGGGGGGGAGCGGGGCAGTACTTC. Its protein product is CASSRSSGGGAGQYF.